This passage covers 8 T cell receptor beta chains from one sample sequenced in a study of T-cell memory formation after mild COVID-19 (dated by TCRdb to 2020 to 2023). Library generation was performed with 5' RACE. For sequencing, an Illumina NovaSeq 6000 was employed. TCRdb passed the public sequencing reads through fastp at Q25 and MiXCR, retaining productive beta sequences. Rows are unified per CDR3 protein, each entry keeping the most common DNA and genes. Here the sample has over 250,000 distinct CDR3 sequences; approximately 15% occur a single time. Roughly a fifth of the sample is held by the ten biggest clonotypes. Input material: PBMCs or a T cell subset sorted from them (not recorded which). The source of these receptors is a young man who had mild COVID-19 (a few samples of this study predate the infection). The sample titles of this study are shuffled in the database, so cell type and time point are left out; the donor was told from shared clones.

The CDR3 here is CASSEVVRGQGSNNEQFF. In DNA, the CDR3 is TGTGCCAGCAGTGAAGTGGTGAGGGGACAGGGGAGCAACAATGAGCAGTTCTTC. The chain carries TRBV2 and TRBJ2-1; the match to TRBD1 covers 10 bases. This CDR3 spans 18 amino acids. Germline CDR1 reads SNHLY; CDR2 reads FYNNEI. Unmatched junction bases numbered 11, after V lost 1 base and J lost 5 bases.

This clonotype turned up a few times. The chain has TRBV6-4 and TRBJ1-2; D is uncertain. CDR1 and CDR2 (germline): MRHNA, SNTAGT. The CDR3 runs to 14 residues. V gave up 0 bases and J gave up 4 bases, with 9 bases separating them. The CDR3 region has the DNA TGTGCCAGCAGTGACTCTGACGATCTCTATGGCTACACCTTC. Translation gives CASSDSDDLYGYTF.

This rearrangement joins TRBV11-3 to TRBJ2-3, with TRBD2 as a possible D gene (5 bases). The CDR3 length is 15 residues. The V gene's germline CDR1 is SGHNT and CDR2 YENEEA. V lost 6 bases and J lost 0, with 13 bases in between. The CDR3 is CASSPGKASTDTQYF. CDR3 nucleotide sequence: TGTGCCAGCAGTCCCGGGAAAGCTAGCACAGATACGCAGTATTTT.

This clonotype has more than one count but fewer than ten. The chain recombines TRBV5-6 with TRBJ1-5; a possible D gene is TRBD1 (6 bases). Looked up from germline, CDR1 is SGHDT and CDR2 is YYEEEE. This CDR3 contains 14 residues. V lost 0 bases and J 3 bases, leaving 7 bases between the germline ends. For the CDR3, the DNA is TGTGCCAGCAGCTTGGGACAGGTCAATCAGCCCCAGCATTTT. It translates to CASSLGQVNQPQHF.

The chain carries TRBV6-5 and TRBJ2-5; TRBD1 matches 9 bases. Germline-derived CDR1 and CDR2 are MNHEY and SVGAGI. V was pared by 2 bases and J by 5 bases, with 6 bases of the junction left unmatched. This CDR3 has 15 amino acids. The CDR3: CASSYEQGALETQYF. CDR3 nucleotide sequence: TGTGCCAGCAGTTACGAACAGGGGGCTTTGGAGACCCAGTACTTC.

This clonotype was observed a handful of times. The chain uses TRBV12-5 and TRBJ2-1; TRBD2 might be the D (6 bases). Germline V gene data show CDR1 as LGHNT and CDR2 as FRNRAP. The CDR3 has 13 residues. Trimming took 11 bases from V and 9 from J, leaving 20 bases between them. The CDR3 loop reads CASISGVGAEQFF. The CDR3 region has the DNA TGTGCTTCCATTAGCGGAGTTGGGGCTGAGCAGTTCTTC.

This clonotype occurred many times. The gene calls are TRBV18 and TRBJ2-7; no clear D gene. The germline V gene has CDR1 KGHSH and CDR2 LQKENI. The V end was cut by 8 bases, the J end by 1 base, with 9 bases between. This CDR3 contains 12 residues. The CDR3 protein is CASSPGSYEQYF. CDR3 bases: TGTGCCAGCAGCCCCGGTTCCTACGAGCAGTACTTC.

This clonotype was seen a few times. The genes are TRBV20-1 and TRBJ2-7; D is possibly TRBD1 (5 bases). V dropped 0 bases and J dropped 1 base, with 7 bases sitting between them. The CDR3 spans 13 residues. Germline assignment: CDR1 DFQATT and CDR2 SNEGSKA (reference sequence). The CDR3 reads CSARDRASYEQYF. The CDR3 DNA is TGCAGTGCTAGAGACAGGGCATCCTACGAGCAGTACTTC.